The entry that follows covers one T cell receptor (beta chain) sequence. Its specificity is unknown. This specimen belongs to a study of PD-1 blockade in classical Hodgkin lymphoma. Study at large: On a schedule of every 2 weeks, patients received nivolumab 3 mg/kg intravenously. Findings and caveats of the study: Exclusion covered patients beginning nivolumab under 1 year post-ASCT. The baseline diversity of complete responders showed similarity to that of newly diagnosed patients.

The data were produced by immunoSEQ multiplex PCR, yet TCRdb's version contains in-frame clones alone and is incomplete. This sample yields about 52,000 clones, of which approximately 86% are seen a single time; approximately 7% belongs to the top ten. Germline loops: CDR1 MNHNY, CDR2 SVGAGI (reference sequence). Trimming took 8 bases from V and 5 from J; bases not matched to a gene: 1. The CDR3 loop spans 12 amino acids. Time point meaning: cycle 4 day 1 (C4D1), after 6 weeks of nivolumab. Patients all relapsed after autologous stem cell transplantation, and there was variation in brentuximab vedotin exposure.

This TCR came from a human donor with classical Hodgkin lymphoma. V and J are TRBV6-6 and TRBJ1-4, with 8 positions matching TRBD1. The sequencing used peripheral blood mononuclear cells (PBMCs), collected before the fourth cycle of nivolumab. The CDR3 protein is CASDRGNEKLFF. CDR3 nucleotide sequence: TGTGCCAGCGACAGGGGAAATGAAAAACTGTTTTTT.